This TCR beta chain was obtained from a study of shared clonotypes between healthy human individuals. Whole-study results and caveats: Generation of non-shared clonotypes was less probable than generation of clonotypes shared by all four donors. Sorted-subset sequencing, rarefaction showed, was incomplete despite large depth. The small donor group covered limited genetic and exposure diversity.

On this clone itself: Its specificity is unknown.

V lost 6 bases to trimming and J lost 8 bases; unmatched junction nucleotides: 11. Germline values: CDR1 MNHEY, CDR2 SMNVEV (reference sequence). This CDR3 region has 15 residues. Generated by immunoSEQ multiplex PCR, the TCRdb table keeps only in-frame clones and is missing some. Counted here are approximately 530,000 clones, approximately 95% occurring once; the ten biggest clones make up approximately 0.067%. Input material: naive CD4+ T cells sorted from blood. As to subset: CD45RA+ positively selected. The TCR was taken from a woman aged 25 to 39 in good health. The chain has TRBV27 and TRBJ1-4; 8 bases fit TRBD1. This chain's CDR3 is CASRRTGRVTEKLFF. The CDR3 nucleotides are TGTGCCAGCAGAAGGACAGGGAGGGTAACGGAAAAACTGTTTTTT.